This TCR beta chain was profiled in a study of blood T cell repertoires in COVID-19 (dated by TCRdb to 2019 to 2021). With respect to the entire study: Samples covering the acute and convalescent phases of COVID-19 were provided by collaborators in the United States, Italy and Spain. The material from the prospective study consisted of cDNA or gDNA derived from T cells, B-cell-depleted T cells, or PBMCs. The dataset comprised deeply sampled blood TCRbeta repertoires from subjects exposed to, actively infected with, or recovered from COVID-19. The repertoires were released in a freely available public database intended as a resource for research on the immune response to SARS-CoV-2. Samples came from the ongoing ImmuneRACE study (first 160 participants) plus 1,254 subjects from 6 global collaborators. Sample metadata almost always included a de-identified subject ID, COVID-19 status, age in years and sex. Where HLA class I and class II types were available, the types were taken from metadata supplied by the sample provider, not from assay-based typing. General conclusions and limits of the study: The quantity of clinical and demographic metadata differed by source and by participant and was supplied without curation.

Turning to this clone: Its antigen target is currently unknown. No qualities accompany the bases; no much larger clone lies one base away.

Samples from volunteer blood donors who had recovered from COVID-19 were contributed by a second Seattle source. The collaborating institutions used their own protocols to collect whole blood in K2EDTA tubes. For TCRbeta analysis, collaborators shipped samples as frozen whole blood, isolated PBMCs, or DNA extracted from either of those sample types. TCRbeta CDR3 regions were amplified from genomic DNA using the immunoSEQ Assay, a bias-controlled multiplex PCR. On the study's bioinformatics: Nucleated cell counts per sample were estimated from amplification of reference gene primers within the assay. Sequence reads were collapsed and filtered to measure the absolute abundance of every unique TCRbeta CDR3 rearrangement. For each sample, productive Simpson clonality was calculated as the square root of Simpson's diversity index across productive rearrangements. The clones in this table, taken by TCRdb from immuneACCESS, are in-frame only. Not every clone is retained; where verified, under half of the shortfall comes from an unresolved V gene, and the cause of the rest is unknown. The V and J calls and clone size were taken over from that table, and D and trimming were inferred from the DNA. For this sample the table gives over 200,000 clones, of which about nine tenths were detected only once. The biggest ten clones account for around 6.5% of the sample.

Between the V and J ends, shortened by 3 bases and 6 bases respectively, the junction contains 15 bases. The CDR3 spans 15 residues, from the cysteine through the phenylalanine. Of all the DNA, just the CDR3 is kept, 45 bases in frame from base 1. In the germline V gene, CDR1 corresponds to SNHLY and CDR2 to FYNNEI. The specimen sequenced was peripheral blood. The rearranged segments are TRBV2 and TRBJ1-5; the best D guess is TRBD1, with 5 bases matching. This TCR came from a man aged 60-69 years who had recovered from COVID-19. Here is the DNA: TGTGCCAGCAGTGATCGACAGTTTAACTCTCAGCCCCAGCATTTT. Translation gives CASSDRQFNSQPQHF.